A single sample is the source of the 5 T cell receptor beta chains below, sequenced in a study of molecular identifiers for immune sequencing clone quantification. Each CDR3 protein gets one entry after TCRdb re-called the PCR reads with MiXCR. Counted here are more than 450,000 distinct CDR3 sequences, around 25% occurring once; the ten biggest clones make up around 0.78%. Sequenced input: naive CD8+ T cells from blood, with Jurkat cell RNA spiked in. Specified subset: FACS-sorted CD8+CD4-CCR7+CD45RA+ naive T cells. All receptors derive from a human donor in good health. Some libraries in this study had Jurkat cell RNA spiked in.

This chain uses TRBV6-1 with TRBJ1-5, with 8 bases lining up with TRBD1. This CDR3 is built from 14 residues. Germline lookup yields CDR1 MNHNS and CDR2 SASEGT. The junction had 3 bases not matched to a gene; V was cut back by 6 bases and J by 2 bases. As DNA, the CDR3 is TGTGCCAGCAGGGACAGGGTAGGCAATCAGCCCCAGCATTTT. Protein product: CASRDRVGNQPQHF.

In the case of this clonotype: A much larger clone lies a single base off, so this may be a read error. The chain joins TRBV12-3 or TRBV12-4 to TRBJ2-7, with D perhaps TRBD1 or TRBD2 (6 bases each). This CDR3 has 14 amino acids. V was trimmed by 5 bases and J by 9 bases, leaving 20 bases between them. CDR3: CASSASLRGGGQYF. The CDR3, as DNA: TGTGCCAGCAGTGCGTCCCTCAGGGGAGGTGGGCAGTACTTC.

With respect to this clonotype: A clone one base away is much larger, so this may be a read error. This chain connects TRBV28 to TRBJ1-6; D is unresolved. The CDR3 runs to 14 residues. Trimming pared 3 bases from V and 4 bases from J, leaving 7 bases between. Looked up from germline, CDR1 is MDHEN and CDR2 is SYDVKM. The CDR3 region is CASSFVQYNSPLHF. CDR3 in DNA: TGTGCCAGCAGTTTTGTACAATATAATTCACCCCTCCACTTT.

This clonotype was found many times. The J gene is TRBJ2-4, the V gene TRBV21-1. TRBV21-1 is a pseudogene segment. This CDR3 comprises 17 residues. The CDR3 protein is CASSKRSPGVAKNIQYF. CDR3 sequence (DNA): TGTGCCAGCAGCAAAAGGTCACCAGGGGTAGCCAAAAACATTCAGTACTTC.

The chain uses TRBV4-1 and TRBJ2-7, with TRBD1 identical over 7 bases. The junction had 5 bases not matched to a gene; V was cut back by 1 base and J by 2 bases. The CDR3 covers 15 residues. CDR1 and CDR2 (germline): MGHRA, YSYEKL. The CDR3 reads CASSQVTGVAYEQYF. The CDR3 DNA sequence: TGCGCCAGCAGCCAAGTAACAGGGGTGGCCTACGAGCAGTACTTC.